The sequence of this T cell receptor beta chain was determined in a study of cytomegalovirus exposure and HLA in healthy donors. Study as a whole: From 150 million to 200 million T cells, an earlier analysis saw roughly 110 million unique TCR beta sequences. Study-wide results and caveats: It was in a later analysis that TCR association rates were seen to vary by HLA locus, highest for DRB1 and lowest for HLA-C. Altogether, 150 to 200 TCR beta chains were recorded as cytomegalovirus-associated.

Remarks on this clone: What it binds is not known.

The germline CDR1 and CDR2 sequences are SGHTA and FQGNSA. This CDR3 contains 13 residues. The V and J ends lost 0 bases and 7 bases respectively, with 9 bases between them. The PCR made use of 60 Vbeta and 13 Jbeta primers. Profiling relied on immunoSEQ multiplex PCR, and the TCRdb table lists in-frame clones only, not all of them. This table holds around 180,000 clones, over 70% found once. This clonotype originated in a woman aged 25 to 45 in good health and CMV-seropositive. The sequencing input was PBMCs. The chain combines TRBV7-2 with TRBJ1-1; weak D call: TRBD1 (5 bases). CDR3 in DNA: TGTGCCAGCAGCTTAGCGGTGCAGGGTGAAGCTTTCTTT. Its translation: CASSLAVQGEAFF.